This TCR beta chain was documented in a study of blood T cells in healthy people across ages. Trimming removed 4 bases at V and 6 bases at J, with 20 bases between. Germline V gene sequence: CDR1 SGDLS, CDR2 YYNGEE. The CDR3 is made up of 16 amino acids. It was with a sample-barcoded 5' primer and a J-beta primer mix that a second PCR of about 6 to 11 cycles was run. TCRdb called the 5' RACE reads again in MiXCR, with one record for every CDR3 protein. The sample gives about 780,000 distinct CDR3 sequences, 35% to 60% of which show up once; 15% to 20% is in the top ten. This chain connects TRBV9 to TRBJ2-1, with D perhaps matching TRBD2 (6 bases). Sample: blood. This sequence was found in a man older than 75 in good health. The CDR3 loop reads CASSPGTRLVRNEQFF. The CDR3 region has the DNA TGTGCCAGCAGCCCAGGTACGAGACTAGTGCGCAATGAGCAGTTCTTC. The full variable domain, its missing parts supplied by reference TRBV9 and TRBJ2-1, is DSGVTQTPKHLITATGQRVTLRCSPRSGDLSVYWYQQSLDQGLQFLIQYYNGEERAKGNILERFSAQQFPDLHSELNLSSLELGDSALYFCASSPGTRLVRNEQFFGPGTRLTVL.